Below, one T cell receptor (beta chain) is given with its context. Its matching antigen is unknown. Assay used: immunoSEQ multiplex PCR; TCRdb lists only in-frame clones, some missing. The sample carries under 110,000 clones, about nine tenths recorded once. This specimen comes from a study of T cell responses to AZD1222 COVID-19 vaccine. In the study overall: Analysis merged second doses at about 4 or about 12 weeks. Study-wide points: Donor demographics were predominantly white British with a female majority; clonal diversity may be underestimated.

The sample here was peripheral blood, taken on day 0 of AZD1222 vaccination. The sequence was obtained from an adult in good health.

Here the CDR3 DNA reads TGTGCCAGCAGTCGGCCCGGGACGTACAGCTCTGGAAACACCATATATTTT. This gives the protein CASSRPGTYSSGNTIYF. The rearrangement joins TRBV2 to TRBJ1-3; TRBD1 might be the D (5 bases). From germline, CDR1 is SNHLY and CDR2 FYNNEI. The CDR3 runs 17 residues. V was pared by 5 bases and J by 0 bases, with 17 bases between.